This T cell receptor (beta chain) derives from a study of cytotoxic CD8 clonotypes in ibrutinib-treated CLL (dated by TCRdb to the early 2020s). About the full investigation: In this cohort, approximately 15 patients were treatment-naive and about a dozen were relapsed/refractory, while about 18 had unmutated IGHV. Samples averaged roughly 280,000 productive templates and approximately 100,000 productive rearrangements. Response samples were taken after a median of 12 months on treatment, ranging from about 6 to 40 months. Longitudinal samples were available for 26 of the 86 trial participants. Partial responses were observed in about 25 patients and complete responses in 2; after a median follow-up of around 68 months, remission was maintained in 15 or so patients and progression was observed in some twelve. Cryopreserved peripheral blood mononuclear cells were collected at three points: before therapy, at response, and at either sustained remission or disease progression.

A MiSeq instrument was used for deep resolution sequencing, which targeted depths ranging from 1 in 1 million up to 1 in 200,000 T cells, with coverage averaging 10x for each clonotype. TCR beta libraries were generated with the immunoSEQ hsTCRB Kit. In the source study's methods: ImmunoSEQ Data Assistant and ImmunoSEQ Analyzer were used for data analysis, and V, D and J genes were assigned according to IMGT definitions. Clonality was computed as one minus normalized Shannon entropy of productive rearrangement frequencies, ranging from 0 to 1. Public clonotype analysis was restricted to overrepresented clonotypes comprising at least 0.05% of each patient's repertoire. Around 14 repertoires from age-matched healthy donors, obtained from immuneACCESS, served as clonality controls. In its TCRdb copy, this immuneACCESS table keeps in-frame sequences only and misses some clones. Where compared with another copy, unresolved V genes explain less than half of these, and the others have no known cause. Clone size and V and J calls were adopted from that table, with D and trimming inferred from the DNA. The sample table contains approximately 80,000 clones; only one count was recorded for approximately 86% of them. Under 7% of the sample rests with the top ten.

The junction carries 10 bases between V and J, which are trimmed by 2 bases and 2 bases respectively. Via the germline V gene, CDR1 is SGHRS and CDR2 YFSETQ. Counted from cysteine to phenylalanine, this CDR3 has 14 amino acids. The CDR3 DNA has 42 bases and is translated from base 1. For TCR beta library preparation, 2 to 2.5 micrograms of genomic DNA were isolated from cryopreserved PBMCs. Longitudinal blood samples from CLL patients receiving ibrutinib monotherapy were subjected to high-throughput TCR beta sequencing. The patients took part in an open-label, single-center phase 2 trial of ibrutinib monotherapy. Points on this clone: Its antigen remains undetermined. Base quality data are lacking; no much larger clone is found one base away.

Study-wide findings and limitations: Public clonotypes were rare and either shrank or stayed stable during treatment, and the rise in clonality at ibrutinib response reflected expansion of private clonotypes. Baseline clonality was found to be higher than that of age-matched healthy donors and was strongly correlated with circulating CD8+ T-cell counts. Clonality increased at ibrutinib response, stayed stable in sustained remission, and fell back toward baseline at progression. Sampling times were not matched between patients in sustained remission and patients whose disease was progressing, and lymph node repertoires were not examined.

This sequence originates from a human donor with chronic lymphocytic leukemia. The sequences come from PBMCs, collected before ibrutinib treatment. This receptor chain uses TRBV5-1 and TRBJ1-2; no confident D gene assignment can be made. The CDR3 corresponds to CASSFGYTNYGYTF. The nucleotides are TGCGCCAGCAGCTTTGGCTATACAAACTATGGCTACACCTTC.